This T cell receptor (beta chain) was sequenced during a study of response to subunit inactivated influenza vaccine. The CDR3 is 16 residues long. Trimming cost V 5 bases and J 3 bases; bases outside gene matches: 7. Germline V lookup: CDR1 MNHEY, CDR2 SVGAGI. A single record per CDR3 protein comes from TCRdb applying MiXCR to the RT-PCR reads. The sample holds over 400,000 distinct CDR3 sequences, approximately 11% seen once. V and J are TRBV6-5 and TRBJ1-4, with 9 positions matching TRBD1. The clonotype was recovered from a man aged 45 to 65 who received an inactivated influenza vaccine. Specimen: PBMCs from blood, collected roughly 6 weeks after vaccination. The CDR3 DNA reads as TGTGCCAGCAGTGTACTACAGGGGGCGTCTAATGAAAAACTGTTTTTT. This encodes CASSVLQGASNEKLFF.